This section outlines one TCR beta chain sequence together with its context. Its specificity is not known. Sequencing was performed with immunoSEQ multiplex PCR; in TCRdb, only in-frame clones are kept and a portion is missing. The repertoire has more than 2 million clones, approximately 94% of them found once; the top ten carry about 0.13%. This CDR3 comprises 16 residues. Germline CDR1 reads GTSNPN; CDR2 reads SVGIG (reference sequence). Trimming shortened V by 0 bases and J by 0 bases, and 9 bases separated the two germline ends. This entry comes from a study of shared clonotypes between healthy human individuals. Whole-study context: Ranging from 18 to 49 in age, donors were a couple of women and a few men. CD4 naive cells filled three plates per donor, CD4 memory three, CD8 naive two and CD8 memory one.

General study results and limits: All-four-donor shared clonotypes had higher generation probabilities than non-shared clonotypes did. The sampled material consisted only of blood, and tissue repertoires are likely to differ.

The TCR sequence derives from a man aged 18 to 35 in good health. This rearrangement joins TRBV30 to TRBJ1-6; D is unresolved. The sequencing sample was made of naive CD4+ T cells sorted from blood. Sample subset: CD45RA+ positively selected. The CDR3 DNA follows: TGTGCCTGGAGTGTGTCGTGGAACTCCTATAATTCACCCCTCCACTTT. Its translation is CAWSVSWNSYNSPLHF.